This T cell receptor (beta chain) was identified in a study of cytotoxic CD8 clonotypes in ibrutinib-treated CLL. Sequencing was designed to attain a depth spanning 1 in 200,000 to 1 in 1 million T cells. The protocol was immunoSEQ multiplex PCR, while the TCRdb copy is restricted to in-frame clones and leaves out a portion. The sample consists of about 160,000 clones, more than 75% of them appearing once. The V gene end was trimmed by 8 bases and the J gene end by 2 bases; junction bases not matched to a gene: 6. This CDR3 is built from 14 residues. Germline V gene sequence: CDR1 MNHEY, CDR2 SVGAGI. Cryopreserved PBMCs provided approximately 2.2 micrograms of genomic DNA for the TCR beta libraries.

The origin of this receptor is a human donor with chronic lymphocytic leukemia. This rearrangement joins TRBV6-5 to TRBJ1-3, with TRBD1 matching over 7 bases. Here the sequenced sample was PBMCs, taken after 12 months of ibrutinib treatment. Here the CDR3 DNA reads TGTGCCAGCTTTACCGGACAGGCTGGAAACACCATATATTTT. The encoded protein is CASFTGQAGNTIYF.